This is a list of T cell receptor beta chains from one sample in a study of OX40 agonist ivuxolimab in advanced cancers. Profiled with immunoSEQ multiplex PCR; TCRdb holds only in-frame clones, not every one. The sample has over 80,000 clones; approximately 91% are singletons. Sequences were derived from CD4+ or CD8+ T cells sorted from blood, sampled in a trial of the OX40 agonist ivuxolimab. The receptor set was obtained from an adult with an advanced solid tumor such as melanoma, head and neck, liver or kidney cancer. Each CDR3 is given with its conserved first and last residue. Each record gives: V gene, J gene, clone size, D gene, CDR3 DNA, CDR3 protein. D genes are given only for firm matches. Only part of the rows carry a size: once, few, many, or a class if the clone is expanded.

TRBV27	TRBJ2-7	.	TRBD2	TGTGCCAGCAGTTCTCATTTAACGGGAGGAACTTCGGGAGAGCAGTACTTC	CASSSHLTGGTSGEQYF
TRBV28	TRBJ2-7	.	.	TGTGCCAGCATTGCCCCGGACGGGTCCTACGAGCAGTACTTC	CASIAPDGSYEQYF
TRBV7-9	TRBJ2-2	.	TRBD2	TGTGCCAGCAGCTTCTCAGGCGGGAGTTTGACCGGGGAGCTGTTTTTT	CASSFSGGSLTGELFF
TRBV21-1	TRBJ2-7	.	.	TGTGCCAGCAGCAAAGGGGGACACTACGAGCAGTACTTC	CASSKGGHYEQYF
TRBV4-1	TRBJ2-7	.	.	TGCGCCAGCAGCCAAGGCCAGACAGAGGCCTACGAGCAGTACTTC	CASSQGQTEAYEQYF
TRBV9	TRBJ2-1	.	.	TGTGCCAGCAGCGTAGGTTCTAAAGGGAACATCCATGAGCAGTTCTTC	CASSVGSKGNIHEQFF
TRBV27	TRBJ2-7	few	TRBD2	TGTGCCAGCAGGTTTCCGGGGACTATAGGCTACGAGCAGTACTTC	CASRFPGTIGYEQYF
TRBV7-2	TRBJ2-3	.	.	TGTGCCAGCAGCGGGGGCACAGATACGCAGTATTTT	CASSGGTDTQYF
TRBV18	TRBJ2-3	.	TRBD1	TGTGCCAGCCCCCCAAGGCAGGGGGAAACTTTGACAGATACGCAGTATTTT	CASPPRQGETLTDTQYF
TRBV5-1	TRBJ2-1	once	.	TGCGCCAGCAGCTTGGCCGGCGAGAACTCCTACAATGAGCAGTTCTTC	CASSLAGENSYNEQFF
TRBV5-6	TRBJ1-1	.	.	TGTGCCAGCAGTCTAAGGGGCTACCTGATGAACACTGAAGCTTTCTTT	CASSLRGYLMNTEAFF
TRBV19	TRBJ1-5	.	TRBD1	TGTGCCAGTAGAGGGAGGACAGGGGAGGAGCCCCAGCATTTT	CASRGRTGEEPQHF
TRBV27	TRBJ2-3	.	.	TGTGCCAGCAGTCGGTATGTGACAGATACGCAGTATTTT	CASSRYVTDTQYF
TRBV6-1	TRBJ2-7	.	TRBD2	TGTGCCAGCGCGTTAAGCGGGAGAGGAGGCGAGCAGTACTTC	CASALSGRGGEQYF
TRBV15	TRBJ2-3	.	.	TGTGCCACCAGCAACGAACTACTTTTCACAGATACGCAGTATTTT	CATSNELLFTDTQYF
TRBV6-6	TRBJ2-7	.	TRBD1	TGTGCCAGCAGTTTTTCAGGGGGAAACTACGAGCAGTACTTC	CASSFSGGNYEQYF
TRBV6-5	TRBJ1-4	.	.	TGTGCCAGCAGGGACGGATCATCTTTAGGTGAAAAACTGTTTTTT	CASRDGSSLGEKLFF
TRBV28	TRBJ2-5	.	TRBD1	TGTGCCAGCAGTCCTGACAGGGGGTTAGAGACCCAGTACTTC	CASSPDRGLETQYF
TRBV4-1	TRBJ2-7	.	.	TGCGCCAGCAGCCAAGAGACAGGGGCTTTCGGCGGGAGCGGGGAGCAGTACTTC	CASSQETGAFGGSGEQYF
TRBV18	TRBJ1-2	.	.	TGTGCCAGCTCACGAACAGAGAACTATGGCTACACCTTC	CASSRTENYGYTF
TRBV6-5	TRBJ1-4	.	.	TGTGCCAGCAGTTACTCAGGGGGGGTTAATGAAAAACTGTTTTTT	CASSYSGGVNEKLFF
TRBV20-1	TRBJ1-5	once	.	TGCAGTGCTTCGGATGGTCAGCCCCAGCATTTT	CSASDGQPQHF
TRBV6-5	TRBJ1-2	.	.	TGTGCCAGCAGTCCAGTGGTGGGGGCCTATGGCTACACCTTC	CASSPVVGAYGYTF
TRBV7-9	TRBJ2-7	once	TRBD2	TGTGCCAGCAGCCTTTACCTGACTAGCGGGAAGTTCCACGAGCAGTACTTC	CASSLYLTSGKFHEQYF
TRBV5-1	TRBJ2-3	.	TRBD2	TGCGCCAGCAGCTTGGGGCTAGCGGGAGGCCGCACAGATACGCAGTATTTT	CASSLGLAGGRTDTQYF
TRBV27	TRBJ1-2	.	.	TGTGCCAGCCGGCCGCCCGGGGCATATGGCTACACCTTC	CASRPPGAYGYTF
TRBV4-2	TRBJ2-3	.	.	TGTGCCAGCAGCCAAGGCTTGGCGGATACGCAGTATTTT	CASSQGLADTQYF
TRBV5-1	TRBJ2-7	.	.	TGCGCCAGCAGCTTGGGTGCTTACGAGCAGTACTTC	CASSLGAYEQYF
TRBV7-2	TRBJ1-2	once	TRBD1	TGTGCCAGCAGCCTTGGACAGGGGCCGCCTAACTATGGCTACACCTTC	CASSLGQGPPNYGYTF
TRBV11-3	TRBJ2-1	.	.	TGTGCCAGCAGCTTAGAAGGTAGCTCCTACAATGAGCAGTTCTTC	CASSLEGSSYNEQFF
TRBV7-2	TRBJ2-1	.	TRBD2	TGTGCCAGCATCCCTAGCGGGGGTGGGAATGAGCAGTTCTTC	CASIPSGGGNEQFF
TRBV28	TRBJ2-2	.	.	TGTGCCAGCAGACAGGGCAGCCACACCGGGGAGCTGTTTTTT	CASRQGSHTGELFF
TRBV4-2	TRBJ2-1	once	.	TGTGCCAGCAGCCAAGGCGGGGCGGCGAAATACAATGAGCAGTTCTTC	CASSQGGAAKYNEQFF
TRBV7-2	TRBJ1-1	.	.	TGTGCCAGCAGCTTACAGGGGAGTCGAACTGAAGCTTTCTTT	CASSLQGSRTEAFF
TRBV6-5	TRBJ2-7	.	TRBD1	TGTGCCAGCAGCCGAGGGACAGGTTCCTACGAGCAGTACTTC	CASSRGTGSYEQYF
TRBV5-8	TRBJ1-1	.	.	TGTGCCAGCAGCTCACGGACAGACTCAGGTGAAGCTTTCTTT	CASSSRTDSGEAFF
TRBV9	TRBJ2-2	.	.	TGTGCCAGCAGCGTAGCCTACAGCGACACCGGGGAGCTGTTTTTT	CASSVAYSDTGELFF
TRBV7-2	TRBJ2-7	once	TRBD1	TGTGCCAGCAGCAGGGACAGGGGGTCCTACGAGCAGTACTTC	CASSRDRGSYEQYF
TRBV5-4	TRBJ2-2	.	.	TGTGCCAGCAGCCCACGCGGAACGAACACCGGGGAGCTGTTTTTT	CASSPRGTNTGELFF
TRBV5-1	TRBJ2-5	.	TRBD1	TGCGCCAGCAGGAAGCAAACAGGGGTAGAGACCCAGTACTTC	CASRKQTGVETQYF
TRBV10-2	TRBJ2-3	.	TRBD2	TGCGCCAGCAGAGCGTTTAGCGGGAGTGCAGATACGCAGTATTTT	CASRAFSGSADTQYF
TRBV7-8	TRBJ2-4	.	.	TGTGCCAGCAGCTTTGGGGGCCTAGCCAAAAACATTCAGTACTTC	CASSFGGLAKNIQYF
TRBV7-3	TRBJ1-4	.	TRBD1	TGTGCCAGCAGCTTAAAAAAGGGACAGTCTGCGGGTGAAAAACTGTTTTTT	CASSLKKGQSAGEKLFF
TRBV18	TRBJ2-1	.	.	TGTGCCAGCTCCCTCGCGGCTGAGATTAACAATGAGCAGTTCTTC	CASSLAAEINNEQFF
TRBV28	TRBJ1-1	.	.	TGTGCCAGCAGTTCCCCCGGGATGAACACTGAAGCTTTCTTT	CASSSPGMNTEAFF
TRBV6-1	TRBJ2-3	.	TRBD1	TGTGCCAGTCAGAGGGACAGGGGGCTTCGTACGCAGTATTTT	CASQRDRGLRTQYF
TRBV2	TRBJ2-2	.	.	TGTGCCAGCACCCTGGGTGTTGCCGGGGAGCTGTTTTTT	CASTLGVAGELFF
TRBV5-6	TRBJ2-1	.	.	TGTGCCAGCACACACCCGACGCTCTACAATGAGCAGTTCTTC	CASTHPTLYNEQFF
TRBV7-9	TRBJ2-1	.	TRBD2	TGTGCCAGCATCCCAAGCGGGGGACGGGAGCAGTTCTTC	CASIPSGGREQFF
TRBV19	TRBJ2-1	.	TRBD2	TGTGCCAGTAGCCCCCGGTCGGCTAGCGGATCCAATGAGCAGTTCTTC	CASSPRSASGSNEQFF
TRBV21-1	TRBJ2-7	once	.	TGTGCCAGCAGCAAAGCGCAGGGGGAGATCTACGAGCAGTACTTC	CASSKAQGEIYEQYF
TRBV5-6	TRBJ2-7	.	.	TGTGCCAGCAGCTTTGAGAGGACAGTTTCCTACGAGCAGTACTTC	CASSFERTVSYEQYF
TRBV18	TRBJ2-2	.	.	TGTGCCAGCTCACCACGACCAGGGGTCGCCGGGGAGCTGTTTTTT	CASSPRPGVAGELFF
TRBV4-2	TRBJ1-3	.	TRBD1	TGTGCCAGCAGCCGAGAAAAGACAGGGGGAAACACCATATATTTT	CASSREKTGGNTIYF
TRBV14	TRBJ2-2	.	.	TGTGCCAGCAGTCGAGATTTACCCCCCGGGGAGCTGTTTTTT	CASSRDLPPGELFF